This T cell receptor (beta chain) was captured by sequencing in a study of T cell responses to AZD1222 COVID-19 vaccine. The assay was immunoSEQ multiplex PCR, and TCRdb's table has in-frame clones only and misses some. The repertoire has 80,000 to 90,000 clones, just over 90% of them found once; the top ten carry around 5.8%. The origin of this receptor is an adult who received the AZD1222 COVID-19 vaccine. Sequences were derived from peripheral blood, sampled 28 days after the second AZD1222 dose.

CDR3 bases: TGTGCCAGCAGTCAAACAGGGTTCTCTATCGGGGAGCTGTTTTTT. Residues: CASSQTGFSIGELFF. V and J are TRBV6-5 and TRBJ2-2; perhaps TRBD1 as D (6 bases). Trimming took 5 bases from V and 7 from J, leaving 17 bases between them. There are 15 residues in the CDR3. From germline, CDR1 is MNHEY and CDR2 SVGAGI.